This is a list of T cell receptor beta chains from one sample in a study of blood T cell repertoires in COVID-19. Using immunoSEQ multiplex PCR, the repertoire was profiled, and TCRdb retains in-frame clones only, with some absent. The data contain 250,000 to 300,000 clones, 65% to 90% of them seen just once; the ten biggest clones take up roughly 5.3%. Material: peripheral blood. The receptors stem from a man aged 50 to 59 with active or convalescent COVID-19. Both conserved end residues are part of each CDR3. D genes are given only for firm matches. The listing skips clone size in some rows; elsewhere it reads once, few, many or a size class.

.,TRBJ2-5,.,TRBV6-5,CASSRKGGGETQYF,TGTGCCAGCTCTCGTAAGGGAGGGGGGGAGACCCAGTACTTC
.,TRBJ1-1,.,TRBV6-1,CASSEARATEAFF,TGTGCCAGCAGTGAAGCCAGGGCCACTGAAGCTTTCTTT
.,TRBJ1-1,.,TRBV6-6,CATKNPIEAFF,TGTGCCACTAAAAATCCCATTGAAGCTTTCTTT
.,TRBJ1-2,.,TRBV4-3,CASSQFGANYGYTF,TGCGCCAGCAGCCAATTCGGGGCTAACTATGGCTACACCTTC
.,TRBJ2-1,.,TRBV7-2,CASSLEGSAITYNEQFF,TGTGCCAGCAGCTTAGAAGGCAGCGCGATCACCTACAATGAGCAGTTCTTC
.,TRBJ2-7,TRBD1,TRBV5-6,CASSKGTVSYEQYF,TGTGCCAGCAGCAAAGGGACAGTCTCCTACGAGCAGTACTTC
.,TRBJ1-6,TRBD1,TRBV28,CASSSLSTGPFSPLHF,TGTGCCAGCAGTTCCCTCTCGACAGGGCCCTTTTCACCCCTCCACTTT
.,TRBJ2-7,TRBD2,TRBV7-2,CASSSRKSGSRYEQYF,TGTGCCAGCAGCTCGAGAAAGAGCGGGAGTAGATACGAGCAGTACTTC
once,TRBJ1-5,TRBD1,TRBV27,CASSLQGANNQPQHF,TGTGCCAGCAGTTTACAGGGGGCCAACAATCAGCCCCAGCATTTT
few,TRBJ2-7,TRBD1,TRBV4-3,CASSQNHGQGYEQYF,TGCGCCAGCAGCCAAAATCACGGACAGGGCTACGAGCAGTACTTC
once,TRBJ2-3,.,TRBV5-5,CASSILKGGSTDTQYF,TGTGCCAGCAGCATTCTTAAGGGAGGCAGCACAGATACGCAGTATTTT
.,TRBJ1-6,TRBD1,TRBV2,CASRPDRANSPLHF,TGTGCCAGCAGGCCAGACAGGGCGAATTCACCCCTCCACTTT
once,TRBJ1-2,TRBD1,TRBV4-3,CASSQAPGTGKGYTF,TGCGCCAGCAGCCAAGCTCCCGGGACAGGGAAAGGCTACACCTTC
.,TRBJ1-2,TRBD1,TRBV28,CASSIRGRDNYGYTF,TGTGCCAGCAGTATCAGGGGGCGAGATAACTATGGCTACACCTTC
.,TRBJ1-2,.,TRBV12-3/TRBV12-4,CASRHLGQNGYTF,TGTGCCAGCAGACATTTGGGGCAGAACGGCTACACCTTC
.,TRBJ2-3,.,TRBV5-6,CASSPTSIPTDTQYF,TGTGCCAGCAGCCCAACTAGTATCCCCACAGATACGCAGTATTTT
.,TRBJ2-3,TRBD2,TRBV7-6,CASSLAGTSGPTDTQYF,TGTGCCAGCAGCTTAGCAGGGACTAGCGGGCCCACAGATACGCAGTATTTT